The rows below give T cell receptor beta chains drawn from one sample of a study of blood T cell repertoires in COVID-19. Using immunoSEQ multiplex PCR, the repertoire was profiled, and TCRdb retains in-frame clones only, with some absent. The sample includes about 69,000 clones, 90% of them seen just once. The sample was peripheral blood. These receptors originate from a woman aged 18-29 years with acute or convalescent COVID-19. Both conserved end residues are part of each CDR3. A D gene is named only where the DNA matches it firmly. Size is stated for part of the rows, as once, few or many counts, or as a class when the clone is expanded.

j_call	clone_size	v_call	d_call	cdr3_length	cdr3_aa	cdr3_nt
TRBJ2-7	-	TRBV5-1	TRBD1	16	CASSSGTETIIYEQYF	TGCGCCAGCAGCTCCGGGACAGAGACAATAATCTACGAGCAGTACTTC
TRBJ1-2	-	TRBV6-5	TRBD1	13	CASSQDRDYGYTF	TGTGCCAGCAGCCAGGACAGGGATTATGGCTACACCTTC
TRBJ1-4	-	TRBV28	-	17	CASSLSFVQGIREKLFF	TGTGCCAGCAGTTTAAGTTTCGTCCAGGGGATTCGTGAAAAACTGTTTTTT
TRBJ2-5	-	TRBV5-1	-	14	CASSLVGSQETQYF	TGCGCCAGCAGCTTGGTGGGGAGCCAAGAGACCCAGTACTTC
TRBJ2-2	few	TRBV5-1	TRBD1	15	CASSLAQGDTGELFF	TGCGCCAGCAGCTTGGCTCAGGGGGACACCGGGGAGCTGTTTTTT
TRBJ1-5	once	TRBV28	-	14	CASSSVQGLQPQHF	TGTGCCAGCAGTTCCGTACAAGGACTTCAGCCCCAGCATTTT
TRBJ1-2	-	TRBV29-1	-	13	CSVDPAGSYGYTF	TGCAGCGTTGACCCGGCAGGGTCCTATGGCTACACCTTC
TRBJ2-7	-	TRBV30	TRBD2	15	CAWSVRASGLYEQYF	TGTGCCTGGAGTGTACGGGCTAGCGGACTCTACGAGCAGTACTTC
TRBJ2-7	-	TRBV6-2/TRBV6-3	-	16	CASSYKRRQWNYEQYF	TGTGCCAGCAGTTATAAGCGGCGCCAGTGGAACTACGAGCAGTACTTC
TRBJ2-3	once	TRBV29-1	TRBD2	16	CSVEIRSSGVADTQYF	TGCAGCGTTGAAATTCGATCTAGCGGTGTGGCAGATACGCAGTATTTT
TRBJ1-2	-	TRBV19	TRBD1	13	CASSKGQYYGYTF	TGTGCCAGTAGTAAGGGACAGTACTATGGCTACACCTTC
TRBJ2-7	-	TRBV5-1	TRBD1	14	CASSKDRASYEQYF	TGCGCCAGCAGCAAGGACAGGGCTTCCTACGAGCAGTACTTC
TRBJ2-4	-	TRBV7-9	-	12	CASSLGGDIQYF	TGTGCCAGCAGCTTAGGTGGAGACATTCAGTACTTC
TRBJ1-1	-	TRBV6-6	-	14	CASELREGNTEAFF	TGTGCCAGCGAATTAAGGGAGGGGAACACTGAAGCTTTCTTT
TRBJ1-2	-	TRBV7-2	-	16	CASSLTSPGVDYGYTF	TGTGCCAGCAGCTTAACTAGTCCAGGGGTAGACTATGGCTACACCTTC
TRBJ1-2	-	TRBV29-1	-	8	CSDPGGSF	TGCAGCGACCCCGGAGGGTCCTTC
TRBJ1-3	-	TRBV2	-	12	CASSERGNTIYF	TGTGCCAGCAGTGAACGGGGAAACACCATATATTTT
TRBJ2-3	once	TRBV6-5	-	14	CASKPGAATDTQYF	TGTGCCAGCAAACCCGGAGCGGCCACAGATACGCAGTATTTT
TRBJ1-1	few	TRBV7-9	-	13	CASSLGQVTEAFF	TGTGCCAGCAGCTTAGGACAGGTAACTGAAGCTTTCTTT
TRBJ2-5	-	TRBV6-1	-	15	CASSEMWDTLETQYF	TGTGCCAGCAGTGAAATGTGGGACACCTTAGAGACCCAGTACTTC
TRBJ2-3	once	TRBV5-4	TRBD2	16	CASSPLADERVDTQYF	TGTGCCAGCAGCCCCCTAGCGGACGAGCGGGTAGATACGCAGTATTTT
TRBJ1-2	once	TRBV28	-	13	CASRPTTDYGYTF	TGTGCCAGCAGACCGACTACTGACTATGGCTACACCTTC
TRBJ2-3	-	TRBV11-3	-	14	CASSFAGATDTQYF	TGTGCCAGCAGCTTCGCGGGGGCCACAGATACGCAGTATTTT
TRBJ2-3	-	TRBV7-8	-	17	CASSLDLWRDRTDTQYF	TGTGCCAGCAGCTTAGATCTCTGGCGGGACCGCACAGATACGCAGTATTTT
TRBJ2-7	few	TRBV7-2	-	14	CASSLVGGGYEQYF	TGTGCCAGCAGCTTAGTGGGGGGAGGTTACGAGCAGTACTTC
TRBJ2-3	-	TRBV3-1/TRBV3-2	-	13	CASRPQGLDTQYF	TGTGCCAGCCGACCACAAGGACTTGATACGCAGTATTTT
TRBJ2-5	once	TRBV2	-	13	CASLGTSQETQYF	TGTGCCAGCTTAGGGACAAGTCAAGAGACCCAGTACTTC
TRBJ2-2	-	TRBV6-1	TRBD2	18	CASSAQRGGTGQTGELFF	TGTGCCAGCAGTGCACAGCGGGGGGGCACGGGTCAAACCGGGGAGCTGTTTTTT
TRBJ2-2	few	TRBV30	TRBD1	13	CARGDRGTGELFF	TGTGCCCGGGGGGACAGGGGCACCGGGGAGCTGTTTTTT
TRBJ2-7	once	TRBV6-5	TRBD2	16	CASSSVAGDGSYEQYF	TGTGCCAGCAGTTCAGTAGCGGGAGATGGCTCCTACGAGCAGTACTTC
TRBJ2-7	-	TRBV2	TRBD1	13	CASSGDRGYEQYF	TGTGCCAGCAGTGGGGACAGGGGTTACGAGCAGTACTTC
TRBJ1-3	-	TRBV15	-	17	CATSRDPGRTRGNTIYF	TGTGCCACCAGCAGAGATCCGGGGCGGACTAGAGGAAACACCATATATTTT
TRBJ2-2	-	TRBV9	-	16	CASSVAGTPQTGELFF	TGTGCCAGCAGCGTAGCGGGGACTCCTCAGACCGGGGAGCTGTTTTTT
TRBJ1-5	-	TRBV28	TRBD1	16	CASSFLDRDSNQPQHF	TGTGCCAGCAGTTTCCTGGACAGGGATAGCAATCAGCCCCAGCATTTT
TRBJ2-1	-	TRBV3-1/TRBV3-2	TRBD2	19	CASSQEASSGGAGYNEQFF	TGTGCCAGCAGCCAAGAAGCATCTAGCGGGGGGGCCGGCTACAATGAGCAGTTCTTC
TRBJ2-3	-	TRBV6-4	TRBD1	15	CASSRQGDDTDTQYF	TGTGCCAGCAGTAGACAGGGGGACGACACAGATACGCAGTATTTT
TRBJ1-6	-	TRBV6-1	-	15	CASSERTTDNSPLHF	TGTGCCAGCAGTGAACGGACAACAGATAATTCACCCCTCCACTTT
TRBJ2-3	-	TRBV29-1	-	13	CSVEPQGTDTQYF	TGCAGCGTTGAACCCCAGGGCACAGATACGCAGTATTTT
TRBJ2-1	-	TRBV4-1	TRBD2	16	CASSHSNIAGDNEQFF	TGCGCCAGCAGCCACTCGAACATAGCGGGAGACAATGAGCAGTTCTTC
TRBJ1-1	-	TRBV30	TRBD1	12	CAWRAGGTEAFF	TGTGCCTGGAGAGCAGGGGGCACTGAAGCTTTCTTT
TRBJ1-1	-	TRBV2	-	14	CASRSWRTGGEAFF	TGTGCCAGCAGAAGTTGGAGGACGGGGGGTGAAGCTTTCTTT
TRBJ2-7	-	TRBV5-5	TRBD1	15	CASSWGQGGTYEQYF	TGTGCCAGCAGCTGGGGACAGGGGGGAACCTACGAGCAGTACTTC
TRBJ2-3	-	TRBV28	TRBD1	15	CASSLGTGSSDTQYF	TGTGCCAGCAGTTTGGGGACAGGGTCCTCAGATACGCAGTATTTT
TRBJ1-1	-	TRBV4-1	-	17	CASSQDPGRSGNTEAFF	TGCGCCAGCAGCCAAGATCCGGGGAGGTCAGGCAACACTGAAGCTTTCTTT
TRBJ2-2	-	TRBV11-3	TRBD2	15	CASSPGLGDTGELFF	TGTGCCAGCAGCCCGGGACTAGGAGACACCGGGGAGCTGTTTTTT
TRBJ2-7	-	TRBV3-1/TRBV3-2	TRBD2	15	CASSLRASGSYEQYF	TGTGCCAGCAGCCTGCGGGCTAGCGGTTCCTACGAGCAGTACTTC
TRBJ2-7	-	TRBV15	-	13	CATSRALVYEQYF	TGTGCCACCAGCAGAGCACTTGTGTACGAGCAGTACTTC
TRBJ2-3	-	TRBV30	-	15	CAWSVSGPSTDTQYF	TGTGCCTGGAGTGTCTCAGGTCCTAGCACAGATACGCAGTATTTT
TRBJ1-2	-	TRBV9	-	13	CASSGRQASSYTF	TGTGCCAGCAGCGGCCGACAGGCGTCTAGCTACACCTTC
TRBJ2-5	-	TRBV11-2	-	17	CASSLDPAGGLGEAQYF	TGTGCCAGCAGCTTAGATCCCGCAGGGGGGTTGGGGGAAGCCCAGTACTTC